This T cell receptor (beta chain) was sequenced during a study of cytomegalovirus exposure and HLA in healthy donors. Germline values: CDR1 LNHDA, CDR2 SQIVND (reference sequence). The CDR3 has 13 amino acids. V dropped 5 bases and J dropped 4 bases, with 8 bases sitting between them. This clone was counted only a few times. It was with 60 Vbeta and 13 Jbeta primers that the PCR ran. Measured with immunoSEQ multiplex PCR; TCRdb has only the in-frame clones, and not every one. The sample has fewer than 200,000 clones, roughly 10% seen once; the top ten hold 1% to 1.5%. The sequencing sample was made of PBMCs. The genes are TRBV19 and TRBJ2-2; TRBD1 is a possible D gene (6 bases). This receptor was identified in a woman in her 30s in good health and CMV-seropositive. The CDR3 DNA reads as TGTGCCAGTAGTGTACAGGGCACCGGGGAGCTGTTTTTT. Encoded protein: CASSVQGTGELFF.